Listed below are T cell receptor beta chains from one sample, sequenced in a study of blood T cell repertoires in COVID-19. Libraries were prepared by immunoSEQ multiplex PCR; TCRdb keeps only in-frame clonotypes and omits some of them. The sample yields roughly 200,000 clones, 80% to 85% seen once. Sequenced: peripheral blood. The origin of the receptors is a woman aged 80 or over with active or convalescent COVID-19. Each CDR3 is given with its conserved first and last residue. A D gene is named only where the DNA matches it firmly. Clone size is given for some rows only: seen once, a few or many times, or a class if the clone is expanded.

J: TRBJ1-2
V: TRBV7-6
D: TRBD1
size: -
DNA: TGTGCCAGCAGCCAGGGACAGGGCAGGTCAATCTATGGCTACACCTTC
CDR3: CASSQGQGRSIYGYTF

J: TRBJ1-6
V: TRBV30
D: TRBD1
size: -
DNA: TGTGCCTGGAGGGTATTTCAGGGGGCAACCTATAATTCACCCCTCCACTTT
CDR3: CAWRVFQGATYNSPLHF

J: TRBJ1-3
V: TRBV6-5
D: -
size: few
DNA: TGTGCCAGCAGTCCCTCCGGGGGGTCTGGAAACACCATATATTTT
CDR3: CASSPSGGSGNTIYF

J: TRBJ1-1
V: TRBV30
D: -
size: -
DNA: TGTGCCTGGAGTGACCTATACCCCCTCGGAGAGGTGAACACTGAAGCTTTCTTT
CDR3: CAWSDLYPLGEVNTEAFF

J: TRBJ1-2
V: TRBV12-3/TRBV12-4
D: -
size: -
DNA: TGTGCCAGCAGGTGGGAGGGCACCTATGGCTACACCTTC
CDR3: CASRWEGTYGYTF

J: TRBJ2-1
V: TRBV28
D: -
size: -
DNA: TGTGCCAGCAGTTTGGGTGGATTAGTAGGGGCGGGGGAGCAGTTCTTC
CDR3: CASSLGGLVGAGEQFF

J: TRBJ1-2
V: TRBV9
D: -
size: -
DNA: TGTGCCAGCAGCTTTACCGGGAAGGGGGTGGGCGGCTACACCTTC
CDR3: CASSFTGKGVGGYTF

J: TRBJ1-2
V: TRBV28
D: -
size: -
DNA: TGTGCCAGCACCTCGGACTCTCTCGGCTACACCTTC
CDR3: CASTSDSLGYTF

J: TRBJ1-6
V: TRBV4-1
D: -
size: -
DNA: TGCGCCAGCAGCCAAGAAACAGGGAGCTCCTATAATTCACCCCTCCACTTT
CDR3: CASSQETGSSYNSPLHF

J: TRBJ1-3
V: TRBV6-2/TRBV6-3
D: TRBD1
size: -
DNA: TGTGCCAGCAGTTTTATCGGACAGGGGAGATCTGGAAACACCATATATTTT
CDR3: CASSFIGQGRSGNTIYF

J: TRBJ1-1
V: TRBV19
D: TRBD1
size: once
DNA: TGTGCCAGTACCAGACAGGGGACCTACACTGAAGCTTTCTTT
CDR3: CASTRQGTYTEAFF

J: TRBJ1-6
V: TRBV6-5
D: -
size: -
DNA: TGTGCCAGCAGGACGGGACACATAATTTCACCCCTCCACTTT
CDR3: CASRTGHIISPLHF

J: TRBJ2-7
V: TRBV7-3
D: -
size: -
DNA: TGTGCCAGCAGCTTAGATGCCGGGGACTACGAGCAGTACTTC
CDR3: CASSLDAGDYEQYF

J: TRBJ1-1
V: TRBV7-3
D: -
size: -
DNA: TGTGCCAGCAGCTTAACGGTGGAGACGGTGGGCACTGAAGCTTTCTTT
CDR3: CASSLTVETVGTEAFF

J: TRBJ1-2
V: TRBV6-5
D: TRBD1
size: -
DNA: TGTGCCAGCAGCGTGATTCAGGGGGCCAGTGGCTACACCTTC
CDR3: CASSVIQGASGYTF

J: TRBJ2-5
V: TRBV5-4
D: TRBD1
size: -
DNA: TGTGCCAGCAGCTTGGCGACAGGGGGCCACGAGACCCAGTACTTC
CDR3: CASSLATGGHETQYF

J: TRBJ2-7
V: TRBV5-1
D: TRBD1
size: -
DNA: TGCGCCAGCAGCTCAATGGGGACAGGGGGACTCAACGAGCAGTACTTC
CDR3: CASSSMGTGGLNEQYF

J: TRBJ1-2
V: TRBV12-3/TRBV12-4
D: -
size: -
DNA: TGTGCCAGCAGTCTCGAGACATACTATGGCTACACCTTC
CDR3: CASSLETYYGYTF

J: TRBJ1-1
V: TRBV28
D: -
size: once
DNA: TGTGCCGCACAGGCAGGGAAGGTGACTGAAGCTTTCTTT
CDR3: CAAQAGKVTEAFF

J: TRBJ2-3
V: TRBV5-1
D: -
size: -
DNA: TGCGCCAGCAGCTTTGGGGGCGCGACAGATACGCAGTATTTT
CDR3: CASSFGGATDTQYF

J: TRBJ1-4
V: TRBV27
D: -
size: -
DNA: TGTGCCAGCAGTTTATACCCAGGGGCAACTAATGAAAAACTGTTTTTT
CDR3: CASSLYPGATNEKLFF

J: TRBJ1-2
V: TRBV5-3
D: TRBD1
size: -
DNA: TGTGCCAGAAGCTCTGGGACAGGGGGGTCCGGCTACACCTTC
CDR3: CARSSGTGGSGYTF

J: TRBJ2-1
V: TRBV7-9
D: -
size: -
DNA: TGTGCCAGCAGCTTTAGTGGGACACATGATGGGTTCTTC
CDR3: CASSFSGTHDGFF

J: TRBJ2-5
V: TRBV5-8
D: TRBD1
size: -
DNA: TGTGCCAGTTTTCCGGGACAGGGGTTTTTGGAGACCCAGTACTTC
CDR3: CASFPGQGFLETQYF

J: TRBJ2-4
V: TRBV6-5
D: -
size: -
DNA: TGTGCCAGCAGTAACGACGGACTCAAAAACATTCAGTACTTC
CDR3: CASSNDGLKNIQYF

J: TRBJ1-5
V: TRBV12-3/TRBV12-4
D: -
size: -
DNA: TGTGCCAGCAGTTCTCACGGGCCCCAGCATTTT
CDR3: CASSSHGPQHF

J: TRBJ1-2
V: TRBV28
D: -
size: few
DNA: TGTGCCAGCAGAACGCCGAGCAACTATGGCTACACCTTC
CDR3: CASRTPSNYGYTF

J: TRBJ2-1
V: TRBV11-3
D: TRBD2
size: -
DNA: TGTGCCAGCAGCCAGGGGACTAGCGGGAACAATGAGCAGTTCTTC
CDR3: CASSQGTSGNNEQFF

J: TRBJ2-7
V: TRBV27
D: -
size: -
DNA: TGTGCCAGCAGTTTAAAAGCGGGTTTCGGCGAGCAGTACTTC
CDR3: CASSLKAGFGEQYF

J: TRBJ1-3
V: TRBV6-6
D: TRBD1
size: -
DNA: TGTGCCAGCAGTTACTCCCCGGACAGGAGTTTAAACACCATATATTTT
CDR3: CASSYSPDRSLNTIYF

J: TRBJ2-7
V: TRBV3-1/TRBV3-2
D: TRBD2
size: -
DNA: TGTGCCAGCAGCAACGGGCTAGCGGGGGATGAGCAGTACTTC
CDR3: CASSNGLAGDEQYF

J: TRBJ2-7
V: TRBV30
D: -
size: -
DNA: TGTGCCTGTTCGATGACAGAGATCGGCGAGCAGTACTTC
CDR3: CACSMTEIGEQYF

J: TRBJ1-5
V: TRBV7-8
D: -
size: -
DNA: TGTGCCAGCAGTAGACTTGGGGGGGGACAGCCCCAGCATTTT
CDR3: CASSRLGGGQPQHF

J: TRBJ2-2
V: TRBV30
D: TRBD2
size: -
DNA: TGTGCCTGCCCTGGGGCTAGCGGGAAAGCCGGGGAGCTGTTTTTT
CDR3: CACPGASGKAGELFF

J: TRBJ2-7
V: TRBV14
D: -
size: -
DNA: TGTGCCAGCAGCCGCGACCCCGCTAGGAAAGCCGAGCAGTACTTC
CDR3: CASSRDPARKAEQYF

J: TRBJ2-7
V: TRBV18
D: -
size: once
DNA: TGTGCCAGCTCACCCGGACACGGCGGCCTTTCCTACGAGCAGTACTTC
CDR3: CASSPGHGGLSYEQYF

J: TRBJ2-7
V: TRBV5-5
D: -
size: once
DNA: TGTGCCAGCAGCTTGTCAGGATACGAGCAGTACTTC
CDR3: CASSLSGYEQYF

J: TRBJ1-6
V: TRBV7-9
D: -
size: once
DNA: TGTGCCAGCAGCCTCTCAGGGGTTGATTCACCCCTCCACTTT
CDR3: CASSLSGVDSPLHF

J: TRBJ2-5
V: TRBV11-2
D: TRBD1
size: -
DNA: TGTGCCAGCAGCCAGACAGGGGGGGAGACCCAGTACTTC
CDR3: CASSQTGGETQYF

J: TRBJ2-1
V: TRBV15
D: -
size: -
DNA: TGTGCCACCAGCAGATCCCCCGCCAGCGGAGGCTCCTACAATGAGCAGTTCTTC
CDR3: CATSRSPASGGSYNEQFF

J: TRBJ2-7
V: TRBV19
D: -
size: once
DNA: TGTGCCAGTAGTAGAACCAGGGGATACGAGCAGTACTTC
CDR3: CASSRTRGYEQYF

J: TRBJ2-1
V: TRBV5-6
D: TRBD2
size: -
DNA: TGTGCCAGCAGCCCGGGACTATTATACAATGAGCAGTTCTTC
CDR3: CASSPGLLYNEQFF

J: TRBJ2-3
V: TRBV7-3
D: -
size: -
DNA: TGTGCCAGCAGCTTAACGCGGGCAGATACGCAGTATTTT
CDR3: CASSLTRADTQYF

J: TRBJ2-7
V: TRBV7-6
D: TRBD1
size: -
DNA: TGTGCCAGCAGCTTAGAGGTTGGGACAGCCACCTACGAGCAGTACTTC
CDR3: CASSLEVGTATYEQYF

J: TRBJ1-5
V: TRBV3-1/TRBV3-2
D: TRBD1
size: -
DNA: TGTGCCAGCAGCCCCTCGGACAGGGGGGATCAGCCCCAGCATTTT
CDR3: CASSPSDRGDQPQHF

J: TRBJ2-1
V: TRBV18
D: -
size: -
DNA: TGTGCCAGCTCACCACCGGGGGGGCTGGTCTACAATGAGCAGTTCTTC
CDR3: CASSPPGGLVYNEQFF

J: TRBJ2-3
V: TRBV12-5
D: TRBD1
size: -
DNA: TGTGCTAGTGGTTGGGGGCCGGACAGGTCAAATACGCAGTATTTT
CDR3: CASGWGPDRSNTQYF

J: TRBJ2-5
V: TRBV5-1
D: -
size: -
DNA: TGCGCCAGCACCCCGGGGTCAGGAGAGACCCAGTACTTC
CDR3: CASTPGSGETQYF